This T cell receptor (beta chain) was identified in a study of T-cell reconstitution after alpha-beta-depleted transplantation in children. Study conclusions and caveats: T-cell counts and diversity at one year post-transplant came mainly from newly produced T cells.

As regards this clonotype: The antigen is not known.

The authors prepared the TCRbeta library with unique molecular identifiers. TCRdb re-called the PCR reads through MiXCR, storing one row per CDR3 protein. The table has about a million distinct CDR3 sequences, about 30% seen once; the top ten hold over 25%. Germline V gene sequence: CDR1 SGDLS, CDR2 YYNGEE. The CDR3 has 14 amino acids. V lost 2 bases, J lost 4 bases, and 4 bases stayed unmatched. Sequenced here: PBMCs, mostly from graft donor cells, sampled 360 days after TCRalphabeta/CD19-depleted stem cell transplant. The chain has TRBV9 and TRBJ2-7, with 9 bases aligning to TRBD1. The source is a boy under three years old who had a stem cell transplant for SCID, so the T cells may come from the graft donor. The CDR3 loop reads CASSVSGQGYEQYF. The CDR3 DNA reads TGTGCCAGCAGCGTTTCGGGACAGGGATACGAGCAGTACTTC.